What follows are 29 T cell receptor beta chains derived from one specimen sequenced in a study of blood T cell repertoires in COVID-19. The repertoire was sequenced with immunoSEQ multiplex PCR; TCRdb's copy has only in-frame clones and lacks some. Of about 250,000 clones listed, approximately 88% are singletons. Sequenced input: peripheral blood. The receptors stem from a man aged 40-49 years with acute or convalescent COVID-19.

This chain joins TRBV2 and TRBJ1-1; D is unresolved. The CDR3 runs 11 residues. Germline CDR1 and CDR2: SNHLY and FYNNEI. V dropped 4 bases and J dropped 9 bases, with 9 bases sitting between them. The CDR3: CASSVPVKAFF. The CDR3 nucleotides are TGTGCCAGCAGTGTCCCTGTAAAAGCTTTCTTT.

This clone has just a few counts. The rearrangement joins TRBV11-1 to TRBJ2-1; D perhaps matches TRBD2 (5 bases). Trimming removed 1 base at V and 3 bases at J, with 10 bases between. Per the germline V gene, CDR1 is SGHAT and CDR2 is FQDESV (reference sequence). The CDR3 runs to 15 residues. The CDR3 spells CASSLGTRLYNEQFF. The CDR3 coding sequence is TGTGCCAGCAGCTTAGGGACTCGCCTCTACAATGAGCAGTTCTTC.

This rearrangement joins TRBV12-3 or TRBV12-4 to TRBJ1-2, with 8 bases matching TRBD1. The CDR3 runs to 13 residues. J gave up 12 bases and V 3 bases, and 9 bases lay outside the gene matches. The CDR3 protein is CASSLGGQGSHTF. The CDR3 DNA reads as TGTGCCAGCAGTTTGGGAGGACAGGGTTCCCACACCTTC.

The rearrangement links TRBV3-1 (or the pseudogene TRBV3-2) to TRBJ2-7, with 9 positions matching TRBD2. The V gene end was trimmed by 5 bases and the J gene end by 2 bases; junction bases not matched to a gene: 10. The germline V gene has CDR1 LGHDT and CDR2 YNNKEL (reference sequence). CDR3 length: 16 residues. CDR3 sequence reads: CASSGRSAGGTYEQYF. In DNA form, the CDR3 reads TGTGCCAGCAGCGGTCGTTCAGCGGGAGGAACCTACGAGCAGTACTTC.

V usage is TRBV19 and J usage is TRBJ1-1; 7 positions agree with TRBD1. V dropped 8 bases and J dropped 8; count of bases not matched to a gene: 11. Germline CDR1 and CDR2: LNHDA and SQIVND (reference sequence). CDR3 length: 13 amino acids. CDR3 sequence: CASYAGTAIEAFF. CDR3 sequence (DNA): TGTGCCAGTTATGCCGGGACAGCTATAGAAGCTTTCTTT. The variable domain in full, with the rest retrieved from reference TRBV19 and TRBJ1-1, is DGGITQSPKYLFRKEGQNVTLSCEQNLNHDAMYWYRQDPGQGLRLIYYSQIVNDFQKGDIAEGYSVSREKKESFPLTVTSAQKNPTAFYLCASYAGTAIEAFFGQGTRLTVV.

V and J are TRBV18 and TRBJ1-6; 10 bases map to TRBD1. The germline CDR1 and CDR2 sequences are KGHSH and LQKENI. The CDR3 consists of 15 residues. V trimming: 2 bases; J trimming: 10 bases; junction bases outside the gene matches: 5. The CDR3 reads CASSPGTGAGSPLHF. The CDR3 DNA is TGTGCCAGCTCACCAGGGACAGGGGCCGGATCACCCCTCCACTTT.

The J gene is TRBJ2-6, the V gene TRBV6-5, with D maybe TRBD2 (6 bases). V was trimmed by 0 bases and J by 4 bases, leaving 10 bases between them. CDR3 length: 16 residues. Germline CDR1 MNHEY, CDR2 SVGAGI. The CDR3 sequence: CASSYSWGEGANVLTF. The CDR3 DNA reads TGTGCCAGCAGTTACTCGTGGGGGGAAGGGGCCAACGTCCTGACTTTC.

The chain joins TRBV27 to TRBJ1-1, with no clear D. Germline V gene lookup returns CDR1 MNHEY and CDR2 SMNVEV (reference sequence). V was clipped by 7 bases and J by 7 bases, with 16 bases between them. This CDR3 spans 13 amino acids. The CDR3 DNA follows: TGTGCCAGCAACTTACGAGTCGGGAGTGAAGCTTTCTTT. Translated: CASNLRVGSEAFF.

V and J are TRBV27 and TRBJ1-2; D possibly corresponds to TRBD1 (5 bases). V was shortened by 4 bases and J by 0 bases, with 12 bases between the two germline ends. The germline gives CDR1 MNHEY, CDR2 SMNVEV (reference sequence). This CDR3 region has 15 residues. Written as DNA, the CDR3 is TGTGCCAGCAGTTCAAGGACATTTACTAACTATGGCTACACCTTC. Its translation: CASSSRTFTNYGYTF.

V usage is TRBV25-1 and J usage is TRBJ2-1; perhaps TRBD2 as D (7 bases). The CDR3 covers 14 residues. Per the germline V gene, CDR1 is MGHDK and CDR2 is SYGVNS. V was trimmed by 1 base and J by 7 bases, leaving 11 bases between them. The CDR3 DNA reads TGTGCCAGCAGTGAATCGGGGGGCGAAAATGAGCAGTTCTTC. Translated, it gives CASSESGGENEQFF.

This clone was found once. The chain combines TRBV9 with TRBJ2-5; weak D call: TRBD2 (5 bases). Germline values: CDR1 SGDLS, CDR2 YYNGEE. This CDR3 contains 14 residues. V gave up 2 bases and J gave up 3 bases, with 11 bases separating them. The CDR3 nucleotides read TGTGCCAGCAGCGTGAGGGCAGTTGAAGAGACCCAGTACTTC. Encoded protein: CASSVRAVEETQYF.

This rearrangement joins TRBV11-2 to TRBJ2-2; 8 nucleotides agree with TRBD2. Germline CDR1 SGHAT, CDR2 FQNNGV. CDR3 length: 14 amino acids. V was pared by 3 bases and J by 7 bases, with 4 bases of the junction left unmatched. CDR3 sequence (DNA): TGTGCCAGCAGCTTTGGCGGGAGGATCGGGGAGCTGTTTTTT. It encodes CASSFGGRIGELFF.

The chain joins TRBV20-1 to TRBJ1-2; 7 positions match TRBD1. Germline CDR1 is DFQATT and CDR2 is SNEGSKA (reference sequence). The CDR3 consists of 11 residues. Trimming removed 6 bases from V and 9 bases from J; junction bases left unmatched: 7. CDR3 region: CSASDRDSYTF. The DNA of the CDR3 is TGCAGTGCCTCCGACAGGGATAGCTACACCTTC.

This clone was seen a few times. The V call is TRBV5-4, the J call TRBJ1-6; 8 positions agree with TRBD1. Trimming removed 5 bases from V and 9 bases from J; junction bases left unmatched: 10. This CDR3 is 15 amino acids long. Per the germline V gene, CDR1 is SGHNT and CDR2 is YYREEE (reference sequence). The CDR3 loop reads CASRRDRGASSPLHF. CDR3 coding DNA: TGTGCCAGCAGGCGAGACAGGGGTGCCAGTTCACCCCTCCACTTT.

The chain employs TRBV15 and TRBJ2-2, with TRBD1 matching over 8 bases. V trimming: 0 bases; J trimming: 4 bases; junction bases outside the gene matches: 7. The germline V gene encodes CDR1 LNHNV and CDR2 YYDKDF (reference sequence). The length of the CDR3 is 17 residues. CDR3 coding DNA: TGTGCCACCAGCAGAGATGAGAACAGGGGGTTCACCGGGGAGCTGTTTTTT. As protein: CATSRDENRGFTGELFF.

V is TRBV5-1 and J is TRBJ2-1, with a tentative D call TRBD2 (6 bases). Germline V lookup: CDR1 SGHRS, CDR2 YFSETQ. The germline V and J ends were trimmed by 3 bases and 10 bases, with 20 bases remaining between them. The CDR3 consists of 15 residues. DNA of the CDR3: TGCGCCAGCAGCTCTACCGAGAATAGAGCGGGCGAGCAGTTCTTC. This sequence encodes CASSSTENRAGEQFF. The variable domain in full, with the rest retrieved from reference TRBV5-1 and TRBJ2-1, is KAGVTQTPRYLIKTRGQQVTLSCSPISGHRSVSWYQQTPGQGLQFLFEYFSETQRNKGNFPGRFSGRQFSNSRSEMNVSTLELGDSALYLCASSSTENRAGEQFFGPGTRLTVL.

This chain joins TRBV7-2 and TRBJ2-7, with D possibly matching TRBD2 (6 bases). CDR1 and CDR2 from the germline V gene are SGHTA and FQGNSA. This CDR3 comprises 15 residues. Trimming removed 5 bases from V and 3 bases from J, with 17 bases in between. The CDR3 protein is CASSVGGLSIYEQYF. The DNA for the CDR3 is TGTGCCAGCAGCGTAGGAGGGTTGAGTATCTACGAGCAGTACTTC. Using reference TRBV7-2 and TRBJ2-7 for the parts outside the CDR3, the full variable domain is GAGVSQSPSNKVTEKGKDVELRCDPISGHTALYWYRQSLGQGLEFLIYFQGNSAPDKSGLPSDRFSAERTGGSVSTLTIQRTQQEDSAVYLCASSVGGLSIYEQYFGPGTRLTVT.

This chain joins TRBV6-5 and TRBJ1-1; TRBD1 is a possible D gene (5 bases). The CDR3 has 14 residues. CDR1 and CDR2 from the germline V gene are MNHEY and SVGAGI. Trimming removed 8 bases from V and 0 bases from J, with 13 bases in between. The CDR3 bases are TGTGCCAGCCGGGGGGATATAGTGAACACTGAAGCTTTCTTT. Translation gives CASRGDIVNTEAFF.

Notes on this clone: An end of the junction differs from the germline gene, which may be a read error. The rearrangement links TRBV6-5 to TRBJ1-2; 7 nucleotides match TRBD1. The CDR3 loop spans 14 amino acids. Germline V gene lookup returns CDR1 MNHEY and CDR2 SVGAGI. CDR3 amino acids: CASSYDRAPYGYIF. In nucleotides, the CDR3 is TGTGCCAGCAGTTACGACAGGGCACCTTATGGCTACATCTTC.

The CDR3 loop reads CASNMGTGGTNEKLFF. CDR3 sequence (DNA): TGTGCCAGCAACATGGGAACAGGAGGGACTAATGAAAAACTGTTTTTT. The chain joins TRBV5-5 to TRBJ1-4, with D possibly TRBD1 on 5 matching bases. The CDR3 has 16 residues. In germline, CDR1 is SGHKS, CDR2 YYEKEE (reference sequence). Trimming took 6 bases from V and 2 from J, leaving 17 bases between them.

CDR3 sequence: CASSRNRVRGDGYTF. The CDR3 region has the DNA TGTGCCAGTAGTCGTAACAGGGTTCGAGGGGATGGCTACACCTTC. The J gene is TRBJ1-2, the V gene TRBV19, with a weak D call TRBD1 (6 bases). This CDR3 has 15 residues. The V end lost 5 bases, the J end lost 6 bases, and 19 bases lay between the germline ends. Per germline, CDR1 LNHDA and CDR2 SQIVND (reference sequence).

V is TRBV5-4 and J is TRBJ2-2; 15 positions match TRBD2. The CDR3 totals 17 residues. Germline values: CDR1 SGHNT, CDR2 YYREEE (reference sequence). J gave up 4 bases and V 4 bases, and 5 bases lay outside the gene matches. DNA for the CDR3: TGTGCCAGCAGCCCCGGGACTAGCGGGAGGAGCACCGGGGAGCTGTTTTTT. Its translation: CASSPGTSGRSTGELFF.

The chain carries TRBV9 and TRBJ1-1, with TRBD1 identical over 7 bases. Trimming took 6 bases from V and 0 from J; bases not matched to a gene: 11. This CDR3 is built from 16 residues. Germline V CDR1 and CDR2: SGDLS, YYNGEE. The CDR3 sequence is CASTLMAGGLNTEAFF. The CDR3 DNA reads TGTGCCAGCACCTTGATGGCAGGGGGGTTGAACACTGAAGCTTTCTTT. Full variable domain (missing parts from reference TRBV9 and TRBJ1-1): DSGVTQTPKHLITATGQRVTLRCSPRSGDLSVYWYQQSLDQGLQFLIQYYNGEERAKGNILERFSAQQFPDLHSELNLSSLELGDSALYFCASTLMAGGLNTEAFFGQGTRLTVV.

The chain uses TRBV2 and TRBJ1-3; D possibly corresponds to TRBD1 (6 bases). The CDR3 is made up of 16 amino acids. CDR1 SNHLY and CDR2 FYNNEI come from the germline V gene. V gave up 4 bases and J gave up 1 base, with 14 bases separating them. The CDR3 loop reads CASSARSQGSGNTIYF. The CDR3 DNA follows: TGTGCCAGCAGTGCAAGGAGCCAGGGGTCTGGAAACACCATATATTTT.

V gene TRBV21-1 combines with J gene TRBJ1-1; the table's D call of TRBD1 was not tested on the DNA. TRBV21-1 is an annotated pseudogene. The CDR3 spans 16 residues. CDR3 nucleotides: TGTGCCAGCAGCAAACCTCAGGGGGCGGAAAACACTGAAGCTTTCTTT. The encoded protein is CASSKPQGAENTEAFF.

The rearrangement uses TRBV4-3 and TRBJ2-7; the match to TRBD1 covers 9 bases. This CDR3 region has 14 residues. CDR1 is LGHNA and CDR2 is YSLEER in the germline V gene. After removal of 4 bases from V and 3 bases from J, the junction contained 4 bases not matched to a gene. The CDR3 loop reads CASSRGTGLYEQYF. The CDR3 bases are TGCGCCAGCAGCCGCGGGACAGGGCTCTACGAGCAGTACTTC.

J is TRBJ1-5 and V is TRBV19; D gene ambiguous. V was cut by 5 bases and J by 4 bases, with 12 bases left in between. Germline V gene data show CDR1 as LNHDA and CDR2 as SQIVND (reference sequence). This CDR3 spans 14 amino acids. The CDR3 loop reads CASSPRRRNQPQHF. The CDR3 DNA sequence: TGTGCCAGTAGTCCACGAAGGAGGAATCAGCCCCAGCATTTT.

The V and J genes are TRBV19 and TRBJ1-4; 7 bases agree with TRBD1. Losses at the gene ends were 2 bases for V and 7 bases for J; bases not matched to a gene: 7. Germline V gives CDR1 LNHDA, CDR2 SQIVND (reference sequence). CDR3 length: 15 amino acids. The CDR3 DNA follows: TGTGCCAGTAGTATACGGCAGGGGGAAGGTGAAAAACTGTTTTTT. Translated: CASSIRQGEGEKLFF.

The CDR3 DNA reads TGTGCCAGCAGCTTAGTAGGAGGGGTGGGGGAGACCCAGTACTTC. This encodes CASSLVGGVGETQYF. V is TRBV7-8 and J is TRBJ2-5; perhaps TRBD2 as D (6 bases). Germline V lookup: CDR1 SGHVS, CDR2 FQNEAQ. Trimming removed 1 base from V and 5 bases from J, with 14 bases in between. CDR3 size: 15 residues. Full variable domain (outside the CDR3, taken from reference TRBV7-8 and TRBJ2-5): GAGVSQSPRYKVAKRGQDVALRCDPISGHVSLFWYQQALGQGPEFLTYFQNEAQLDKSGLPSDRFFAERPEGSVSTLKIQRTQQEDSAVYLCASSLVGGVGETQYFGPGTRLLVL.